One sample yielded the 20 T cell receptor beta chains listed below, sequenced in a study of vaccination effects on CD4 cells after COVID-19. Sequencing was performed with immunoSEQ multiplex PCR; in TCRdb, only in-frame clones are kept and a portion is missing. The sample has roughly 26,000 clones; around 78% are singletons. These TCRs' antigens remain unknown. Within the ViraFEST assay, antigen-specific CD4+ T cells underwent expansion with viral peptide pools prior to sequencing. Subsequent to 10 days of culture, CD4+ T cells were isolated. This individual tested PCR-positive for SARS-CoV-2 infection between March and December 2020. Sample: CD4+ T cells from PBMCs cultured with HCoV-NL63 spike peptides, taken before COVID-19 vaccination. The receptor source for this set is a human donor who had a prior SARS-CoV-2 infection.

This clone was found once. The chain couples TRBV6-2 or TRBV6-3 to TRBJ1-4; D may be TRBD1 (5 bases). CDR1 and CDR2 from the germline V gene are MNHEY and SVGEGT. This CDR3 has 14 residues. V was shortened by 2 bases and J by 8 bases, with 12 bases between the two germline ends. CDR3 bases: TGTGCCAGCAGTTACCCCGGGACCGCGGAAAAACTGTTTTTT. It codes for CASSYPGTAEKLFF.

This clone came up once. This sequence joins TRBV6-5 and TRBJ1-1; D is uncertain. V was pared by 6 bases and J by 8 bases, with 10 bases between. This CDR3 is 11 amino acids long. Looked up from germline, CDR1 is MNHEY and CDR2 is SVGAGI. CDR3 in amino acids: CASRLAGEAFF. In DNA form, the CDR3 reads TGTGCCAGCAGACTCGCAGGCGAAGCTTTCTTT.

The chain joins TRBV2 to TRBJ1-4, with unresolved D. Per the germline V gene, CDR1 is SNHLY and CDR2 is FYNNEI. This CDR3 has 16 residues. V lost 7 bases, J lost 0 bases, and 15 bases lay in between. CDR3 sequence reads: CASTRQSTATNEKLFF. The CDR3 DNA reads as TGTGCCAGCACGCGGCAGTCAACTGCAACTAATGAAAAACTGTTTTTT. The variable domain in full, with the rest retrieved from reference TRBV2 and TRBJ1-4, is EPEVTQTPSHQVTQMGQEVILRCVPISNHLYFYWYRQILGQKVEFLVSFYNNEISEKSEIFDDQFSVERPDGSNFTLKIRSTKLEDSAMYFCASTRQSTATNEKLFFGSGTQLSVL.

The CDR3, as DNA: TGTGCCAGTAGTCCCTTAGTCCAGGCTGCTGGGGGCTACACCTTC. Translating gives CASSPLVQAAGGYTF. The J gene is TRBJ1-2, the V gene TRBV19; D remains ambiguous. Germline V lookup: CDR1 LNHDA, CDR2 SQIVND (reference sequence). CDR3 length: 15 amino acids. The germline V and J ends were trimmed by 5 bases and 8 bases, with 21 bases remaining between them. Combining the CDR3 with reference TRBV19 and TRBJ1-2 gives the whole variable domain DGGITQSPKYLFRKEGQNVTLSCEQNLNHDAMYWYRQDPGQGLRLIYYSQIVNDFQKGDIAEGYSVSREKKESFPLTVTSAQKNPTAFYLCASSPLVQAAGGYTFGSGTRLTVV.

This chain's CDR3 is CASSFPTVVGANVLTF. CDR3 coding DNA: TGTGCCAGCAGCTTTCCAACGGTAGTTGGGGCCAACGTCCTGACTTTC. The chain is built from TRBV5-4 and TRBJ2-6; D is unclear. From germline, CDR1 is SGHNT and CDR2 YYREEE (reference sequence). The length of the CDR3 is 16 residues. V was pared by 2 bases and J by 3 bases, with 12 bases between.

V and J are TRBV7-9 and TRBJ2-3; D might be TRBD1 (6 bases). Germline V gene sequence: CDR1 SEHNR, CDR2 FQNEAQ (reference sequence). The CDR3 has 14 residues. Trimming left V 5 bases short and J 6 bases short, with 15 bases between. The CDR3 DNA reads TGTGCCAGCAGCCGACAGGTATTCGTGGATACGCAGTATTTT. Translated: CASSRQVFVDTQYF. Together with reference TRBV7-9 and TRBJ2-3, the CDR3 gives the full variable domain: DTGVSQNPRHKITKRGQNVTFRCDPISEHNRLYWYRQTLGQGPEFLTYFQNEAQLEKSRLLSDRFSAERPKGSFSTLEIQRTEQGDSAMYLCASSRQVFVDTQYFGPGTRLTVL.

As DNA, the CDR3 is TGTGCCAGCAGCCCCCAATCTGGGGCCAACGTCCTGACTTTC. It is translated as CASSPQSGANVLTF. The chain carries TRBV9 and TRBJ2-6; D gene ambiguous. V was cut by 4 bases and J by 1 base, with 6 bases left in between. The germline CDR1 and CDR2 sequences are SGDLS and YYNGEE. This CDR3 is built from 14 residues.

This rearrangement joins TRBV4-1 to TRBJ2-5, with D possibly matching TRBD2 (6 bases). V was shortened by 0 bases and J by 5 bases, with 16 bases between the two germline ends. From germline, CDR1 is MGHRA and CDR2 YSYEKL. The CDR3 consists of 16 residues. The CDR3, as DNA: TGCGCCAGCAGCCAAGACGGACTATTGGGTGGGGAGACCCAGTACTTC. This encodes CASSQDGLLGGETQYF.

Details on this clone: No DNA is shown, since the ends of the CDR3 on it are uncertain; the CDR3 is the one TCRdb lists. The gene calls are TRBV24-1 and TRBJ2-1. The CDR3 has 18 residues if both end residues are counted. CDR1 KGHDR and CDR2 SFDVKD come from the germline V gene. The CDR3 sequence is CATSDSLPLGMVYNEQFF.

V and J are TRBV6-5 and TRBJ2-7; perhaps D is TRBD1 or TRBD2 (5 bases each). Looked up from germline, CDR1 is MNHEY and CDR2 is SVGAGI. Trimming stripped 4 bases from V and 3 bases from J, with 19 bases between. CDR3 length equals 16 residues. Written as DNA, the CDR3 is TGTGCCAGCAGTTGGGGGTCTGGAACGGGCATCTACGAGCAGTACTTC. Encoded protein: CASSWGSGTGIYEQYF.

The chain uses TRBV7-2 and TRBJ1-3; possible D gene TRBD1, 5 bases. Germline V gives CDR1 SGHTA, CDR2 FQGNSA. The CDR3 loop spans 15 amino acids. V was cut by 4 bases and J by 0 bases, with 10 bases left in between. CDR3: CASSSGRHSGNTIYF. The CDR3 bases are TGTGCCAGCAGCTCGGGACGGCACTCTGGAAACACCATATATTTT.

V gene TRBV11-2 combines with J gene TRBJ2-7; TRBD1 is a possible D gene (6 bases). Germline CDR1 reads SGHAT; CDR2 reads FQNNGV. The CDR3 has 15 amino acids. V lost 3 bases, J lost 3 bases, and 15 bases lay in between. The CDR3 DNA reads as TGTGCCAGCAGCTTCCTACAGGGTCATAGCTACGAGCAGTACTTC. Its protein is CASSFLQGHSYEQYF.

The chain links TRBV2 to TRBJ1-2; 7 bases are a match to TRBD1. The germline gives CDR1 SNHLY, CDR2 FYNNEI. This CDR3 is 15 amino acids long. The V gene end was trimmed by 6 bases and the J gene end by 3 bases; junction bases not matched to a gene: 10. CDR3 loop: CASSPLDRFDYGYTF. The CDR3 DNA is TGTGCCAGCAGCCCCTTGGACAGGTTCGACTATGGCTACACCTTC.

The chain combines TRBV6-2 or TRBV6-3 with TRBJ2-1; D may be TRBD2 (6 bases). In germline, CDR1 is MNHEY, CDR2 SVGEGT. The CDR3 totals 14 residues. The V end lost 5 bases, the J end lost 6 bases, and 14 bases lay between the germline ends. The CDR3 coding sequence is TGTGCCAGCAGTACCCGACTAGTCTCCAATGAGCAGTTCTTC. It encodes CASSTRLVSNEQFF.

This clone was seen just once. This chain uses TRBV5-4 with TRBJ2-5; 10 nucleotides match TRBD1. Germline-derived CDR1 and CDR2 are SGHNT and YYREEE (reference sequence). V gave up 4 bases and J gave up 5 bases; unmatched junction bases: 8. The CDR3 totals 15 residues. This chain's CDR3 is CASSPPTGGLETQYF. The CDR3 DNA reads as TGTGCCAGCAGCCCACCGACAGGGGGCCTCGAGACCCAGTACTTC.

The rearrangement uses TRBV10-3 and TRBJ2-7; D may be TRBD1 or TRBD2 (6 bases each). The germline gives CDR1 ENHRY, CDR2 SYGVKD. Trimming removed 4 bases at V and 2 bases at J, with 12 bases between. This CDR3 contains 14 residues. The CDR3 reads CAISAYREAYEQYF. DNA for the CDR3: TGTGCCATCAGTGCCTACAGGGAGGCCTACGAGCAGTACTTC.

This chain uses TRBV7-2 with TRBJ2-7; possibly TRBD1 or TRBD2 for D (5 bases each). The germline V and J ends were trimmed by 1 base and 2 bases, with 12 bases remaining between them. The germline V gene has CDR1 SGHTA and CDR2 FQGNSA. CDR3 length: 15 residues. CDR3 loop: CASSLDGAGTYEQYF. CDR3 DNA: TGTGCCAGCAGCTTAGACGGGGCCGGGACCTACGAGCAGTACTTC.

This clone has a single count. The CDR3 spells CASSLDWSNYGYTF. The DNA for the CDR3 is TGTGCCAGCAGCCTGGACTGGTCTAACTATGGCTACACCTTC. The V and J genes are TRBV7-2 and TRBJ1-2; D not certain. The V and J ends lost 5 bases and 0 bases respectively, with 10 bases between them. The CDR3 totals 14 residues. CDR1 SGHTA and CDR2 FQGNSA come from the germline V gene. The variable domain in full, with the rest retrieved from reference TRBV7-2 and TRBJ1-2, is GAGVSQSPSNKVTEKGKDVELRCDPISGHTALYWYRQSLGQGLEFLIYFQGNSAPDKSGLPSDRFSAERTGGSVSTLTIQRTQQEDSAVYLCASSLDWSNYGYTFGSGTRLTVV.

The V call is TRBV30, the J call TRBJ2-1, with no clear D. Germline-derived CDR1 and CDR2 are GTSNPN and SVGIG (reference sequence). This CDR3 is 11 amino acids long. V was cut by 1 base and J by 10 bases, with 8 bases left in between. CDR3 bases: TGTGCCTGGAGTGCCGCGAAAGAGCAGTTCTTC. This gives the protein CAWSAAKEQFF.

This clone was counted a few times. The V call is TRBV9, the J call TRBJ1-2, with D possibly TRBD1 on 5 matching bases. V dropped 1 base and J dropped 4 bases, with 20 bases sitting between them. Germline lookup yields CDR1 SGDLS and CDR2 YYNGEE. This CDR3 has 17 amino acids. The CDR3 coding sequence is TGTGCCAGCAGCGTATTGGCCGTCAGGGTGGCAGGCTATGGCTACACCTTC. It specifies CASSVLAVRVAGYGYTF. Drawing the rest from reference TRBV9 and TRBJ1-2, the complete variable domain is DSGVTQTPKHLITATGQRVTLRCSPRSGDLSVYWYQQSLDQGLQFLIQYYNGEERAKGNILERFSAQQFPDLHSELNLSSLELGDSALYFCASSVLAVRVAGYGYTFGSGTRLTVV.